This T cell receptor beta chain derives from a study of tumor-infiltrating lymphocytes in localized non-small cell lung cancer (dated by TCRdb to 2020 to 2023). Concerning the study at large: The cohort covered several histologies, both smokers and never-smokers, and patients whose samples were collected after neoadjuvant chemotherapy. Each patient contributed resected tumor tissue and uninvolved lung tissue from the same patient, described as non-adjacent to the tumor. Alongside flow cytometry, multiplex immunofluorescence, RNA-seq, exome sequencing and proteomics, TCR sequencing was applied to the same patients as one of several integrated assays. In total, the ICON cohort consisted of some 160 surgical patients with localized non-small cell lung cancer who had their tumors resected. A total of approximately 56 patients were included in the paired tumor versus uninvolved lung comparison of immunoSEQ T-cell fraction. Here is what the overall study found, with its caveats: In line with immunofluorescence CD3 counts, TCRbeta sequencing supported higher T cell infiltration in tumors compared with uninvolved lung tissue. Because different assays used different pieces of the same tissue, technical variation could not be distinguished from intratumor heterogeneity. The TCR-derived T-cell fraction showed no difference between the flow cytometry-defined immunotypes IM1 (good prognosis) and IM2 (poor prognosis). Because assay coverage varied across patients depending on available tissue quantity, TCR sequencing was performed for only a subset of the cohort.

In the germline V gene, CDR1 corresponds to SQVTM and CDR2 to ANQGSEA. Cut back by 4 bases and 5 bases, the V and J ends lie 17 bases apart. Inclusive of the bounding cysteine and phenylalanine, the CDR3 is 15 residues long. The kept DNA is CDR3 alone, 45 bases in frame from the first base. The T-cell fraction in tumor and uninvolved lung tissue was provided by TCR sequencing with the immunoSEQ assay. The authors' pipeline ran thus. In the survival analysis, patients were divided into a high T-cell fraction group (upper tertile) and a low T-cell fraction group (lower two tertiles), and the two groups were compared using a log-rank test. A signed-rank test was used to check for differences in T-cell fraction between paired tumor and uninvolved lung. Imported from immuneACCESS, the table was reduced by TCRdb to in-frame sequences with V and J called. These copies leave out some clones; in studies compared against another copy, an unresolved V gene accounts for under half, and the cause of the remainder is not known. The V and J calls and the clone size are those of that table, but D and trimming were determined from the DNA. Across this sample there are over 10,000 clones, with over 80% seen only once. Roughly 12% of the sample goes to the ten largest clones.

Enrollment in ICON was initiated in 2016, and the last patient was enrolled in the second half of 2018. In a subcohort of 76 patients, fresh tumor and matched uninvolved tissue were collected for in-depth immune analyses, with TCR sequencing among those analyses. DNA for TCR sequencing was isolated from bulk tissue, and no cell sorting was done. Turning to this clone: This receptor's antigen is unknown. Base-call qualities are not available, and no considerably larger clone is one nucleotide away.

Sequenced: uninvolved lung tissue not adjacent to the tumor. The sequence came from a human donor with non-small cell lung cancer. Recombination connected TRBV29-1 to TRBJ2-2, with the D gene possibly TRBD1 or TRBD2, each one fitting 7 bases. The CDR3 here reads CSVGSQGGGTGELFF. The DNA reads as follows: TGCAGCGTTGGCAGTCAGGGGGGGGGAACCGGGGAGCTGTTTTTT.